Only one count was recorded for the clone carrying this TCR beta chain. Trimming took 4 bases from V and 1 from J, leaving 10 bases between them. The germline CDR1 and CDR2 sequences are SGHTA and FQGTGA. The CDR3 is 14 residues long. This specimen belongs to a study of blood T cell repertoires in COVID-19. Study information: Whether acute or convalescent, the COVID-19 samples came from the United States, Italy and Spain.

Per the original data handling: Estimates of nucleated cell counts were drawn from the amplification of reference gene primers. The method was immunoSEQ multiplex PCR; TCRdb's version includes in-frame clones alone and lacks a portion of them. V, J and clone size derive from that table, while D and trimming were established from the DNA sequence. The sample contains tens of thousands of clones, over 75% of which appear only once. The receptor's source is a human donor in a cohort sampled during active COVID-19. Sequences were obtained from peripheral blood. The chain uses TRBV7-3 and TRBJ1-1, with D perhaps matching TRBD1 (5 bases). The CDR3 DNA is TGTGCCAGCAGCTCCCAGGGTCAGAACACTGAAGCTTTCTTT. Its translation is CASSSQGQNTEAFF.